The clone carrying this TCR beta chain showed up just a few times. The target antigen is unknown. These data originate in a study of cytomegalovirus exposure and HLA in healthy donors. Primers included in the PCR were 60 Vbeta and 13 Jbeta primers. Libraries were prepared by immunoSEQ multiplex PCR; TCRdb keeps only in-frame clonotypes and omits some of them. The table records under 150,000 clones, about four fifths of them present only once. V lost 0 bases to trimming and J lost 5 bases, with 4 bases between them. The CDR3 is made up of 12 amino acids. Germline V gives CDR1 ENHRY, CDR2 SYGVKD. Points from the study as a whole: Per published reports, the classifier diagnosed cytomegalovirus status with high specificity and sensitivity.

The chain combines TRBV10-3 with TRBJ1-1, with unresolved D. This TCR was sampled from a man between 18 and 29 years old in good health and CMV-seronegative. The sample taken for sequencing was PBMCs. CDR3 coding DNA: TGTGCCATCAGTGAGTCAGCAACTGAAGCTTTCTTT. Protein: CAISESATEAFF.